The T cell receptor beta chain under discussion was sequenced for a study of shared clonotypes between healthy human individuals. The repertoire was sequenced with immunoSEQ multiplex PCR; TCRdb's copy has only in-frame clones and lacks some. The table lists 760,000 or so clones, approximately 97% of them singletons. Naive CD8 cells lacked CD45RO, underwent positive selection for CCR7 and left out terminally differentiated effector memory CD45RA+ cells. The CDR3 has 14 amino acids. The gene calls are TRBV21-1 and TRBJ2-7; TRBD1 was called by the table and not checked on the DNA. TRBV21-1 is a pseudogene locus. The receptor's source is a man under 40 in good health. Sequencing was done on a sample of naive CD8+ T cells sorted from blood. CDR3 nucleotide sequence: TGTGCCAGCAGCAATAGGGGTGTCTCCTACGAGCAGTACTTC. Translating it yields CASSNRGVSYEQYF.